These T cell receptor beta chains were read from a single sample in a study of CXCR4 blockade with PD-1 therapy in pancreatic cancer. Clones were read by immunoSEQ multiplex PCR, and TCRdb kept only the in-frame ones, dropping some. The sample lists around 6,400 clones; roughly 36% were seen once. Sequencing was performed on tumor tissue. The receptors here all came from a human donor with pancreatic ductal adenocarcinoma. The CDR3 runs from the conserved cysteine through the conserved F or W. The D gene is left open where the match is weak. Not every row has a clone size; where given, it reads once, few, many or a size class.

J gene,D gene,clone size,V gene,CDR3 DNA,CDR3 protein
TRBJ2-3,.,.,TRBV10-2,TGCGCCAGCAGGGGACATAGCGGAAACACAGATACGCAATATTTT,CASRGHSGNTDTQYF
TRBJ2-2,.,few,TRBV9,TGTGCCAGCAGCGTAGTATGGGACACAACCGGGGAGCTGTTTTTT,CASSVVWDTTGELFF
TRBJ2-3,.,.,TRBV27,TGTGCCAGCAGTGGAGGAGCTAGCACAGATACGCAGTATTTT,CASSGGASTDTQYF
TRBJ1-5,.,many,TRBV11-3,TGTGCCAGCAGCTTTCGACAGACCGGTCAGCCCCAGCATTTT,CASSFRQTGQPQHF
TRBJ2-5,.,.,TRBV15,TGTGCCACCAGCAGAGATATGTCCGGCCTGGGGACCCAGTACTTC,CATSRDMSGLGTQYF
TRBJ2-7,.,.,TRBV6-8,TGTGCCAGCAGTCAAGCTGGACTATCCTCCTACGAGCAGTACTTC,CASSQAGLSSYEQYF
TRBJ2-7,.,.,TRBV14,TGTGCCAGCAGCGTCCAAGAGATGGGCGAGCAGTACTTC,CASSVQEMGEQYF
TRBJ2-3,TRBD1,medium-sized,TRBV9,TGTGCCAGCGGGACAGGGGGCCCTGCTGATACGCAGTATTTT,CASGTGGPADTQYF
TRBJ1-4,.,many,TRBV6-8,TGTGCCAGCAGTTATTTGGGGGGTGAAAAACTGTTTTTT,CASSYLGGEKLFF
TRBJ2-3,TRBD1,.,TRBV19,TGTGCCAGTAGTATCCCAGGACAGGATGCGCAGTATTTT,CASSIPGQDAQYF
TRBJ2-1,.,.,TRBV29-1,TGCAGCACCCGCTCCCCTCGGAAGAATGAGCAGTTCTTC,CSTRSPRKNEQFF
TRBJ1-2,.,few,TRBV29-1,TGCAGCGTTCCGGGACGAAGTTCTCTTAACTATGGCTACACCTTC,CSVPGRSSLNYGYTF
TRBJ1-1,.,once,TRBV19,TGTGCCAGTAGTATAGGAAGGTACACTGAAGCTTTCTTT,CASSIGRYTEAFF
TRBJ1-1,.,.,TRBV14,TGTGCCAGCAGCCATGGAAGAGGCACTGAAGCTTTCTTT,CASSHGRGTEAFF
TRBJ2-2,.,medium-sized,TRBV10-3,TGTGCCATCAGTGAGGGATTACCCACCGGGGAGCTGTTTTTT,CAISEGLPTGELFF
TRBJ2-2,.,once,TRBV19,TGTGCCAGTAGGATGGACAGTGACCTAGGAGAGCTGTTTTTT,CASRMDSDLGELFF
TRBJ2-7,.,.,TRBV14,TGTGCCAGCAGCCAAGCCCCCTACGAGCAGTACTTC,CASSQAPYEQYF
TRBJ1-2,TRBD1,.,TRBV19,TGTGCCAGTAGTAGGACGACAGGGGGCGCTTTCTATGGCTACACCTTC,CASSRTTGGAFYGYTF
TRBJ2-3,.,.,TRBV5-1,TGCGCCAGCAGCTCCAGGGGAAGCACAGATACGCAGTATTTT,CASSSRGSTDTQYF
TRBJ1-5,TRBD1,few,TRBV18,TGTGCCAGCTCACCGGACAGGGGCATGCAGCCCCAGCATTTT,CASSPDRGMQPQHF
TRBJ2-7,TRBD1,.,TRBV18,TGTGCCAGCTCAACCATTCAGGGGGCCACCTACGAGCAGTACTTC,CASSTIQGATYEQYF
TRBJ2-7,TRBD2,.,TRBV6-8,TGTGCCAGCAGTGACGGGGAGGGAGCCTACGAGCAGTACTTC,CASSDGEGAYEQYF
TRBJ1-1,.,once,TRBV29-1,TGCAGCGCCTTGGACAGCTGGACTGAAGCTTTCTTT,CSALDSWTEAFF
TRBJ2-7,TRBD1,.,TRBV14,TGTGCCAGCAGCCGACAGGGGTCGACTATGCAGTACTTC,CASSRQGSTMQYF
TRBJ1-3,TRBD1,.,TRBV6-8,TGTGCCAGCAGTGCCGACAGGGCTGGAAACACCATATATTTT,CASSADRAGNTIYF
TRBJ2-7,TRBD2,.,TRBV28,TGTGCCAGCACTACGTCGGGGGGGAGCGAGCAGTACTTC,CASTTSGGSEQYF
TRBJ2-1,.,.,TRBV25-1,TGTGCCAGCAGTGAATCATGGGGGGATGAGCAGTTCTTC,CASSESWGDEQFF
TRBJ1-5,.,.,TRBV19,TGTGCCAGTGGGCATCAAGGGTATCAGCCCCAGCATTTT,CASGHQGYQPQHF
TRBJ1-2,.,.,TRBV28,TGTGCCAGCAGTTTGCGGCGGTATGGCTACACCTTC,CASSLRRYGYTF
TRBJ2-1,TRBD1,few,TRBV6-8,TGTGCCAGCAGTTACGACACGGGACAGTACAATGAGCAGTTCTTC,CASSYDTGQYNEQFF
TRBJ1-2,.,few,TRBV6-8,TGTGCCAGCAGTGCCCTCACAGGGCTCGGCTACACCTTC,CASSALTGLGYTF
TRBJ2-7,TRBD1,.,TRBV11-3,TGTGCCAGCAGCTCACCTCCGGGACAGGGGGCAGGGGAGCAGTACTTC,CASSSPPGQGAGEQYF
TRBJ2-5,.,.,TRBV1,TGCGCCAGCAGCCAAGATGGAACAGGGATCCAAGAGACCCAGTACTTC,CASSQDGTGIQETQYF
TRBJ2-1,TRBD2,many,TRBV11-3,TGTGCCAGCAGCCCGCGACACGGGACTAGCGGGAGTTACAATGAGCAGTTCTTC,CASSPRHGTSGSYNEQFF
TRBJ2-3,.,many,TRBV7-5,TGTGCCAGCAGCAAGCCCGGGACTAGCACAGATACGCAGTATTTT,CASSKPGTSTDTQYF